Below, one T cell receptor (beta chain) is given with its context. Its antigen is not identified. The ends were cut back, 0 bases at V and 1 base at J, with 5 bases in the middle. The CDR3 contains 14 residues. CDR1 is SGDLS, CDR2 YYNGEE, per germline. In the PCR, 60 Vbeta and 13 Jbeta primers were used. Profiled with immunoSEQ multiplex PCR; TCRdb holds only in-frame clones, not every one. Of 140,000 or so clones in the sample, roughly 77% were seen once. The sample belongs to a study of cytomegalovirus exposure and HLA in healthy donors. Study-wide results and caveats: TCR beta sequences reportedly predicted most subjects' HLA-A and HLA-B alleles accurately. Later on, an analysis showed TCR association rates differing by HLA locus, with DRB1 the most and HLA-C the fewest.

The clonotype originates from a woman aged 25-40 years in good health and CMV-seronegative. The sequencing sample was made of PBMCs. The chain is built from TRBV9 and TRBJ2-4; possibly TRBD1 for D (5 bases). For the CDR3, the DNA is TGTGCCAGCAGCGTAGAGGGGGCCAAAAACATTCAGTACTTC. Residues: CASSVEGAKNIQYF.